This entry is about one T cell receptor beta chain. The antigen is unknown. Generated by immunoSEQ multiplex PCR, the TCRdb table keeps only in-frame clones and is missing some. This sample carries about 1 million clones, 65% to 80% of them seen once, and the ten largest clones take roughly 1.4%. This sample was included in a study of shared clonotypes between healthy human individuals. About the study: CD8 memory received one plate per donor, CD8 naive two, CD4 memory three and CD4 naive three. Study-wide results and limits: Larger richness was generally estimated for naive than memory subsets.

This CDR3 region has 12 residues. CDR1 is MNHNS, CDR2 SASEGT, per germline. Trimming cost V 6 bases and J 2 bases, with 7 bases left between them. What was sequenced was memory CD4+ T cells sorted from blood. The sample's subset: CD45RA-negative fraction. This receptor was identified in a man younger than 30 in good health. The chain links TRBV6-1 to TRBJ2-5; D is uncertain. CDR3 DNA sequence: TGTGCCAGCAGGCCCCTACAAGAGACCCAGTACTTC. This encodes CASRPLQETQYF.